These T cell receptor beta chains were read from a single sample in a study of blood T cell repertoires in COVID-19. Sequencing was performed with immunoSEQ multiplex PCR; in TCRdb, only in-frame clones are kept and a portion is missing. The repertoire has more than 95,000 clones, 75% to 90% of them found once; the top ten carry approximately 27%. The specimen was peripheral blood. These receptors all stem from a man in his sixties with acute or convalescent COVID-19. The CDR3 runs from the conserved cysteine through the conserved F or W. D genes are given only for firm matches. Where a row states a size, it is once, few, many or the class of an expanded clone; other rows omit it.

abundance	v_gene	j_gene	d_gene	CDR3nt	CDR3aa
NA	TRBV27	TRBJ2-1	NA	TGTGCCAGCATTCAGTGGGGGGTCCAGTTCTTC	CASIQWGVQFF
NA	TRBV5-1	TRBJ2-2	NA	TGCGCCAGCAGCTTGGTCGCAGGGGCGAGCACCGGGGAGCTGTTTTTT	CASSLVAGASTGELFF
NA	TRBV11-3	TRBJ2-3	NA	TGTGCCAGCAGCCCCGAGGGTGACCTACGCACAGATACGCAGTATTTT	CASSPEGDLRTDTQYF
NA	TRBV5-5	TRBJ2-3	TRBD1	TGTGCCAGCAGCTTGGTCCGGGACAGGGGACGCACAGATACGCAGTATTTT	CASSLVRDRGRTDTQYF
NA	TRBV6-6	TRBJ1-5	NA	TGTGCCCGCAGTTCGGGGGGGGGCGGGGGCAATCAGCCCCAGCATTTT	CARSSGGGGGNQPQHF
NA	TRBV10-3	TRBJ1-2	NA	TGTGCCATCAGGGGATCCAGGGACTCCTACACCTTC	CAIRGSRDSYTF
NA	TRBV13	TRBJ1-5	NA	TGTGCCAGCAGCTTTAGAGGAGGGGGCAATCAGCCCCAGCATTTT	CASSFRGGGNQPQHF
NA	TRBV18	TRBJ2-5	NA	TGTGCCAGCTCACCTACGACAGGTCGAGAGACCCAGTACTTC	CASSPTTGRETQYF
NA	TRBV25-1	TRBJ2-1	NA	TGTGCCAGCTCGGGAGTTGGCTACAATGAGCAGTTCTTC	CASSGVGYNEQFF
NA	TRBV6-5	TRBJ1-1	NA	TGTGCCAGCAGGCTCCACAGAGGGGGGGGCACTGAAGCTTTCTTT	CASRLHRGGGTEAFF
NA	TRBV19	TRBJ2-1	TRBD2	TGTGCCAGTAGTTATTCCCAGGGGACTAGTTTTCATGAGCAGTTCTTC	CASSYSQGTSFHEQFF
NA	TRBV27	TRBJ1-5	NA	TGTGCCAGCAGCCCTTGGACAGATCATCAGCCCCAGCATTTT	CASSPWTDHQPQHF
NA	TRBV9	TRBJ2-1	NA	TGTGCCAGCAGCTCAACGTCCGGGACCTACAATGAGCAGTTCTTC	CASSSTSGTYNEQFF
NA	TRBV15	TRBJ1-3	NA	TGTGCCACCAGCAGAGATGGGAGGGCTGGAAACACCATATATTTT	CATSRDGRAGNTIYF
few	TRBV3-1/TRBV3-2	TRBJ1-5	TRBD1	TGTGCCAGCAGCCAAGGGAGGGGACAGGGTAATCAGCCCCAGCATTTT	CASSQGRGQGNQPQHF